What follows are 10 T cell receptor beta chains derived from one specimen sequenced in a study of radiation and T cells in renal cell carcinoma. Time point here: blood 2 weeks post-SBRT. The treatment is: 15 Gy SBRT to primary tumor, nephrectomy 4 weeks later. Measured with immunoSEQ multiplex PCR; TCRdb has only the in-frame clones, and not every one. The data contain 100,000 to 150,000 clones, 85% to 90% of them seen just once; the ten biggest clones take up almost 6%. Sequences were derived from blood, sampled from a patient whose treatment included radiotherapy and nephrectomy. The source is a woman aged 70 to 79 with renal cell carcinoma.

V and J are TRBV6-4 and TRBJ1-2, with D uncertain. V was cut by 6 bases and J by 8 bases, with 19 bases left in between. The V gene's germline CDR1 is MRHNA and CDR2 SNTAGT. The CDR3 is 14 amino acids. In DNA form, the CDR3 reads TGTGCCAGCAGCGAATTAAGGCTGGCAACCGGCTACACCTTC. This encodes CASSELRLATGYTF.

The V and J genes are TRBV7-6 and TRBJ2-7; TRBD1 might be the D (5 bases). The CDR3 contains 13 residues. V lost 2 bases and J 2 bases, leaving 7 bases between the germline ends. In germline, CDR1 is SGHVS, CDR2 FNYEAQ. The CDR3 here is CASSLTDTYEQYF. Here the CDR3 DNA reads TGTGCCAGCAGCTTAACGGACACCTACGAGCAGTACTTC.

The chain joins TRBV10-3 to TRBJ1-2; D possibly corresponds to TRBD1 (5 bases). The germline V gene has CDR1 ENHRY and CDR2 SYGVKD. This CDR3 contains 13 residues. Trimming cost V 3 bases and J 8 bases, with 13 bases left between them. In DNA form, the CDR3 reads TGTGCCATCAGTGAATCGGGGGTTAGAGGCTACACCTTC. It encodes CAISESGVRGYTF.

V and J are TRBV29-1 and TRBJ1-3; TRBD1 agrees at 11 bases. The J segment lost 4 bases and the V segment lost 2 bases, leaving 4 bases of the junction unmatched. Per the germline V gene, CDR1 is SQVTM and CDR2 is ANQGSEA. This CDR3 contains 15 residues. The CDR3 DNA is TGCAGCGTTGAAATGGGACAGGGGGTCGGAAACACCATATATTTT. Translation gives CSVEMGQGVGNTIYF. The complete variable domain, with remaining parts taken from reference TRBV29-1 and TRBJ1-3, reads SAVISQKPSRDICQRGTSLTIQCQVDSQVTMMFWYRQQPGQSLTLIATANQGSEATYESGFVIDKFPISRPNLTFSTLTVSNMSPEDSSIYLCSVEMGQGVGNTIYFGEGSWLTVV.

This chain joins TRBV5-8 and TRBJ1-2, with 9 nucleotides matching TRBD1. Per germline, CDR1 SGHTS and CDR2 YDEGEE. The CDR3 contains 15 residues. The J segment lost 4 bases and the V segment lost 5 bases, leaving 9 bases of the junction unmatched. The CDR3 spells CASSLRQGGSYGYTF. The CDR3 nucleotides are TGTGCCAGCAGTCTACGACAGGGGGGGAGCTATGGCTACACCTTC. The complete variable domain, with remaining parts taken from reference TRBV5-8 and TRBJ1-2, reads EAGVTQSPTHLIKTRGQQATLRCSPISGHTSVYWYQQALGLGLQFLLWYDEGEERNRGNFPPRFSGRQFPNYSSELNVNALELEDSALYLCASSLRQGGSYGYTFGSGTRLTVV.

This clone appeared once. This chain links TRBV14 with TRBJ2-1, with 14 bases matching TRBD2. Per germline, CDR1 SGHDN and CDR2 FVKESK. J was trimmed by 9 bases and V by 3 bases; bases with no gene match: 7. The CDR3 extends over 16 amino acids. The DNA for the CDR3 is TGTGCCAGCAGCCAGCGGACTAGCGGGGGGCCGGGTGAGCAGTTCTTC. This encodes CASSQRTSGGPGEQFF.

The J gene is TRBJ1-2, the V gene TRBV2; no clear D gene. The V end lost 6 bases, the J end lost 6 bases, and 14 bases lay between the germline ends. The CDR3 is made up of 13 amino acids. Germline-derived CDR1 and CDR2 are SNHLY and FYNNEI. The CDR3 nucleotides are TGTGCCAGCAGCGCCGACACACGAAATGGCTACACCTTC. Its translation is CASSADTRNGYTF.

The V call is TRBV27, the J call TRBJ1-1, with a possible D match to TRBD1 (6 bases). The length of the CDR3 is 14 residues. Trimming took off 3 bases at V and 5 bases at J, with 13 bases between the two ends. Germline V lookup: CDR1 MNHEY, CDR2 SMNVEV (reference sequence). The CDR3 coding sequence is TGTGCCAGCAGTTTGTCGACAGGATCTACTGAAGCTTTCTTT. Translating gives CASSLSTGSTEAFF.

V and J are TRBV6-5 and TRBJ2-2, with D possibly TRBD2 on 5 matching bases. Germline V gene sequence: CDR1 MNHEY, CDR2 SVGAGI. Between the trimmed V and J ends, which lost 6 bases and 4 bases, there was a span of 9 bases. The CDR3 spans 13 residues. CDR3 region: CASSKSGTGELFF. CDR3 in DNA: TGTGCCAGCAGCAAAAGCGGCACCGGGGAGCTGTTTTTT.

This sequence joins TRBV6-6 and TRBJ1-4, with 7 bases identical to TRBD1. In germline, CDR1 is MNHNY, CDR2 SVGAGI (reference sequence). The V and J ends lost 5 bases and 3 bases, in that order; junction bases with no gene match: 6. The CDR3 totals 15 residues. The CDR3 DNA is TGTGCCAGCAGTCTCTCAGGGGGGGCTAATGAAAAACTGTTTTTT. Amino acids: CASSLSGGANEKLFF.